The sample holds a few counts of the clone carrying this TCR beta chain. This specimen comes from a study of spatial heterogeneity in lung cancer. Trimming at V came to 7 bases and at J to 2 bases, leaving 5 bases not matched to a gene. This CDR3 has 14 amino acids. The germline gives CDR1 SQVTM, CDR2 ANQGSEA. Time point here: blood at routine non-recurrence follow-up after resection. TCRdb itself ran the 5' RACE reads through MiXCR, one entry per CDR3 protein. Among tens of thousands of distinct CDR3 sequences, about 9.4% were seen once, and the ten largest hold approximately 26%. This clonotype was obtained from a female donor with early-stage non-small cell lung cancer. The chain links TRBV29-1 to TRBJ2-7; 13 nucleotides agree with TRBD2. The sample in question was PBMCs, obtained at follow-up. The CDR3 here is CSAGLAGVPYEQYF. Here the CDR3 DNA reads TGCAGCGCCGGACTAGCGGGGGTCCCCTACGAGCAGTACTTC.